This TCR beta chain was captured by sequencing in a study of blood T cell repertoires in COVID-19. Study at large: There were acute and convalescent COVID-19 samples, and they came from the United States, Italy and Spain. Nucleic acid was either cDNA or gDNA, and it came from T cells, B-cell-depleted T cells, or PBMCs.

Source study methods: Researchers report that nucleated cell counts were estimated from reference gene primer amplification. Profiling relied on immunoSEQ multiplex PCR, and the TCRdb table lists in-frame clones only, not all of them. V and J calls and clone size are given by that table; D and trimming were obtained from the DNA. The table includes about 200,000 clones, about 90% detected once. Seattle's enrolled individuals joined amid active infection and were then monitored longitudinally. This clone was observed a few times. The sequenced sample consisted of peripheral blood. This TCR was recovered from a man aged 60-69 years with COVID-19, enrolled during active disease.

The CDR3 protein is CASSHYDRGGGYTF. The CDR3 DNA reads TGTGCCAGCAGCCATTACGACAGGGGTGGAGGCTACACCTTC. This sequence joins TRBV3-1 (or the pseudogene TRBV3-2) and TRBJ1-2; 8 bases match TRBD1. With 3 bases clipped from V and 8 bases from J, the junction kept 8 bases outside the gene matches. Germline CDR1 and CDR2: LGHDT and YNNKEL (reference sequence). The CDR3 sequence is 14 residues long.